This TCR beta chain is drawn from a study of T cell repertoires in cytomegalovirus infection. At the level of the study: An indication of both CMV infection and matching HLA type came from public TCR beta signatures. Points from the study as a whole: CMV-specific HLA-C-restricted TCR beta clonotypes dominated the ex vivo response. Summed frequency of public TCR beta families distinguished CMV carriers with the relevant HLA.

This clonotype was seen a few times. The antigen is undetermined. Trimming removed 7 bases at V and 5 bases at J, with 20 bases between. CDR3 length equals 15 residues. In germline, CDR1 is MNHEY, CDR2 SVGAGI. One entry per CDR3 protein results from TCRdb running MiXCR on the reads. The sample has a few hundred thousand distinct CDR3 sequences; roughly 13% are singletons. The receptor's source is a human donor in good health (CMV status not recorded). Some clones in this sample may be carry-over from other donors' samples. The sequenced sample was PBMCs. The chain uses TRBV6-5 and TRBJ1-1; no clear D gene. The CDR3 coding sequence is TGTGCCAGCACTTCCACGGCAGGCGGTCGGACTGAAGCTTTCTTT. Protein sequence: CASTSTAGGRTEAFF.